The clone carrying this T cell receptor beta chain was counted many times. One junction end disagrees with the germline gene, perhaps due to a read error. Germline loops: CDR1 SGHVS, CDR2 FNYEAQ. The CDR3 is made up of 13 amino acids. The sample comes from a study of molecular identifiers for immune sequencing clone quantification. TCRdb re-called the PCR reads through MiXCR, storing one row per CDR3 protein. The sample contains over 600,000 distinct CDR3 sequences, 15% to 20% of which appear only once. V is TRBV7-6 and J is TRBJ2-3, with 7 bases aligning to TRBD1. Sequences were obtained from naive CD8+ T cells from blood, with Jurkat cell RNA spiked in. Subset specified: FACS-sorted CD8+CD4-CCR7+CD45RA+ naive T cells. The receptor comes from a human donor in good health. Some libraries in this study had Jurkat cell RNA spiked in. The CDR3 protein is CASTGDSTDTQYF. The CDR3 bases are TGTGCCAGCACTGGGGACAGCACTGATACGCAGTATTTT. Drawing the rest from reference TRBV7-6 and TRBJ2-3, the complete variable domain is GAGVSQSPRYKVTKRGQDVALRCDPISGHVSLYWYRQALGQGPEFLTYFNYEAQQDKSGLPNDRFSAERPEGSISTLTIQRTEQRDSAMYRCASTGDSTDTQYFGPGTRLTVL.